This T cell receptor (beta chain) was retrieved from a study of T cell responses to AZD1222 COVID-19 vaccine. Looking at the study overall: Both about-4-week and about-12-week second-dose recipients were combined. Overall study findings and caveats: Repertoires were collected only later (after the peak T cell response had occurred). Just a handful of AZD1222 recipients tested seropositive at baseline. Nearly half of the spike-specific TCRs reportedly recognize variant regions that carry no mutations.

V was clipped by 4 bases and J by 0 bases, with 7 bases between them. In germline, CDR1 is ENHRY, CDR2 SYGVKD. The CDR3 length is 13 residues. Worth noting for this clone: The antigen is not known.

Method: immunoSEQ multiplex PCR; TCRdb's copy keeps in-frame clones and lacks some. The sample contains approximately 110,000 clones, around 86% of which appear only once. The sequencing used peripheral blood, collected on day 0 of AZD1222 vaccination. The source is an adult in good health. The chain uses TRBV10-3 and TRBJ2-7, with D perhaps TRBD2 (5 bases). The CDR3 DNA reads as TGTGCCATCAGTGCCGGACTCTCCTACGAGCAGTACTTC. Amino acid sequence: CAISAGLSYEQYF.